The clone carrying this TCR beta chain was observed a handful of times. The antigen is unknown. Only healthy Caucasians were included as donors. The source of the sample is a study of identical twins. The study's findings and limits: There is a chance that invariant MAIT and iNKT cells partially muddied zero-insertion analyses. Interpretation of the results relied on cross-sectional statistical analysis and not on following the same donors. Where out-of-frame alpha sequences were twin-shared, they showed excess low generation probability.

TCRdb reanalysed the 5' RACE reads using MiXCR and keeps one entry per CDR3 protein. The table records about 690,000 distinct CDR3 sequences, 5.5% to 6.5% of them present only once. This CDR3 region has 14 residues. Trimming left V 7 bases short and J 2 bases short, with 15 bases between. The germline V gene has CDR1 MNHGY and CDR2 SAAAGT. Sequencing used naive T cells sorted from blood. This chain joins TRBV6-8 and TRBJ2-7, with D possibly matching TRBD1 (5 bases). This receptor was obtained from a man between 18 and 35 years old in good health. The CDR3 nucleotides read TGTGCCAGCATCGATAGGGGCACCACCTACGAGCAGTACGTC. It translates to CASIDRGTTYEQYV.